This T cell receptor beta chain comes out of a study of blood T cell repertoires in COVID-19. Across the whole study: Acute and convalescent COVID-19 specimens originated in the United States, Italy and Spain.

Source study methods: Counts of nucleated cells, estimated from reference gene primer amplification, were obtained. Assay: immunoSEQ multiplex PCR; the TCRdb copy retains only in-frame clones and omits some. D and trimming come from the DNA, and the V and J calls and clone size come from that table. In the table there are roughly 130,000 clones, 84% of which are singletons. One Seattle source followed patients from active infection through their disease course. The CDR3 has 14 amino acids. V lost 0 bases and J 4 bases, leaving 7 bases between the germline ends. CDR1 is SNHLY and CDR2 is FYNNEI in the germline V gene.

This sequence joins TRBV2 and TRBJ1-5, with a possible D match to TRBD1 (6 bases). Sequencing input: peripheral blood. The TCR originated in a man younger than 45 with COVID-19, enrolled during active disease. CDR3 residues: CASSEAQGNQPQHF. The CDR3, as DNA: TGTGCCAGCAGTGAAGCGCAGGGGAATCAGCCCCAGCATTTT.